These 17 T cell receptor beta chains were sequenced from one sample in a study of CD8+ T cells in alopecia areata. cDNA prepared by RNA extraction and subsequent reverse transcription served as the template for sequencing. TCRdb's table, derived via immunoSEQ multiplex PCR, lists solely in-frame clones and lacks some. The sample contains 3,000 or so clones, none of them singletons. The sequencing sample was made of lesional skin. The origin of the receptors is a C3H/HeJ mouse with alopecia areata. As its MHC haplotype, the strain has H2-k.

This clone was seen at least ten times. Gene names denote mouse genes. The sequence runs out 4 residues before the end of the CDR3; the remainder is reconstructed from the germline J gene. The V and J genes are TRBV16 and TRBJ2-5, with a possible D match to TRBD1 (6 bases). CDR1 and CDR2 from the germline V gene are SGHSA and FRNQAP. Trimming shortened V by 1 base and J by 1 base, and 6 bases separated the two germline ends. The CDR3 length is 14 residues. The chain's CDR3 is CASSLGTDQDTQYF. The DNA read from the CDR3 is TGTGCAAGCAGCTTAGGGACAGACCAAGAC.

This clone was recorded at least ten times. All gene names here are mouse names. The CDR3 goes on 4 residues after the read ends, and that part is filled in from the germline J gene. V usage is TRBV19 and J usage is TRBJ1-4; 8 positions match TRBD1. Trimming at V came to 8 bases and at J to 5 bases, leaving 5 bases not matched to a gene. The CDR3 runs 13 residues. CDR1 and CDR2 (germline): FNHDT, SITEND (reference sequence). CDR3 DNA (partial): TGTGCCAGTAGGACAGGGAGGAACGAA. Its translation is CASRTGRNE. Given in full, the CDR3 is CASRTGRNERLFF. Looking up the rest from reference TRBV19 and TRBJ1-4 gives the full variable domain: GGIITQTPKFLIGQEGQKLTLKCQQNFNHDTMYWYRQDSGKGLRLIYYSITENDLQKGDLSEGYDASREKKSSFSLTVTSAQKNEMAVFLCASRTGRNERLFFGHGTKLSVL.

This clone was counted a few times. The gene symbols are mouse symbols. The read is 4 residues too short to cover the CDR3 end, so that end is filled in from the germline J gene. The chain links TRBV5 to TRBJ2-2; TRBD1 agrees at 8 bases. The CDR3 sequence is 15 residues long. The V segment lost 9 bases and the J segment 0 bases; nucleotides outside the gene matches: 6. CDR1 and CDR2 from the germline V gene are LGHNA and YNLKQL (reference sequence). CDR3 region: CASILDRANTGQLYF. CDR3 bases read: TGTGCCAGTATCCTGGACAGGGCAAACACCGGG.

The table lists this clone with many counts. One junction end does not reproduce the germline sequence, and a read error may be involved. Gene names are the mouse ones. The missing CDR3 end, 4 residues past where the read stops, is filled in from the germline J gene. This sequence joins TRBV17 and TRBJ2-3, with 9 nucleotides matching TRBD2. Per germline, CDR1 MNHDT and CDR2 YYDKIL. The CDR3 spans 15 residues. This CDR3 is CASSLTGGSAETLYF. CDR3 DNA, as far as it was read: TGTGCCAGCAGTTTGACTGGGGGTAGTGCAGAA.

This clone was counted a few times. Germline and genes here are mouse. The CDR3 is cut off 4 residues early in the read; its end comes from the germline J gene. The V and J genes are TRBV16 and TRBJ2-7; 11 bases map to TRBD2. Germline loops: CDR1 SGHSA, CDR2 FRNQAP. The CDR3 has 15 residues. This CDR3 is CASSLGGLGVYEQYF. CDR3 bases read: TGTGCAAGCAGCTTAGGGGGACTGGGGGTTTAT.

This clone was seen at least ten times. The germline and genes are mouse ones. The read gets to within 4 residues of the CDR3 end, and the germline J gene fills in the rest. The chain joins TRBV29 to TRBJ1-2, with D unresolved. Germline CDR1 reads MSHET; CDR2 reads SYDVDS. This CDR3 has 13 amino acids. Deletions cut 2 bases from V and 1 base from J, with 5 bases between. The sequenced CDR3 bases are TGTGCTAGCAGTTTAACAATAAACTCC. It translates to CASSLTINS. The full CDR3 is CASSLTINSDYTF.

This clone has a count of ten or more. All gene names here are mouse names. The CDR3 end lies 4 residues beyond the end of the read and is filled in from the germline J gene. This chain connects TRBV13-3 to TRBJ2-1; D might be TRBD1 (6 bases). Trimming removed 4 bases from V and 4 bases from J, with 12 bases in between. The CDR3 is made up of 14 amino acids. The germline V gene encodes CDR1 NNHDY and CDR2 SYVADS. CDR3: CASSIGTRYAEQFF. The part of the CDR3 DNA that was read is TGTGCCAGCAGTATAGGGACAAGATATGCT.

This clone was picked up many times. Mouse names are used for the genes. The missing CDR3 end, 4 residues past where the read stops, is filled in from the germline J gene. The J gene is TRBJ2-5, the V gene TRBV16, with TRBD2 matching 7 bases. The CDR3 spans 16 residues. CDR1 and CDR2 (germline): SGHSA, FRNQAP. V trimming: 1 base; J trimming: 0 bases; junction bases outside the gene matches: 4. CDR3 DNA (partial): TGTGCAAGCAGCTTAGTCTGGGGGATTAACCAAGAC. Translated: CASSLVWGINQD. The whole CDR3 region reads CASSLVWGINQDTQYF.

This clone was seen ten or more times. The protein TCRdb lists differs from the translation of the DNA at residue 10; the protein given here is translated from the DNA itself. Genes and germline come from the mouse. The read finishes 3 residues shy of the CDR3 end, and the germline J gene is used to complete it. J is TRBJ1-6 and V is TRBV31; a weak D match, TRBD1 (5 bases). TRBJ1-6 is an ORF; its function is uncertain. The CDR3 is 13 residues long. The germline V gene encodes CDR1 GKSSPN and CDR2 SITVG. V lost 0 bases, J lost 10 bases, and 10 bases lay in between. The CDR3: CAWSLRGGSPLYF. The covered CDR3 bases are TGTGCCTGGAGTCTAAGGGGTGGGTCGCCC.

This clone was found many times. The gene names here belong to mouse. CDR3 bases read: TGTGCCAGCAGTTGGGCTGGGGGAAGTCAAAAC. Its protein is CASSWAGGSQN. The CDR3 in its entirety is CASSWAGGSQNTLYF. The gene calls are TRBV19 and TRBJ2-4; 7 bases agree with TRBD2. Sequencing ends 4 residues short of the CDR3 end; the germline J gene provides the rest. J was trimmed by 0 bases and V by 4 bases; bases with no gene match: 5. CDR3 length: 15 amino acids. Germline V CDR1 and CDR2: FNHDT, SITEND (reference sequence).

To note about this clone: Gene names are the mouse ones. The read ends 4 residues before the CDR3 terminus; that terminus is restored from the germline J gene. V gene TRBV16 combines with J gene TRBJ2-1, with TRBD2 identical over 12 bases. With 1 base clipped from V and 2 bases from J, the junction kept 3 bases outside the gene matches. CDR1 is SGHSA and CDR2 is FRNQAP in the germline V gene. This CDR3 comprises 17 residues. The CDR3 bases that were read are TGTGCAAGCAGCTTAGCCAGGGACTGGGGGGACTATGCT. It is translated as CASSLARDWGDYA. The entire CDR3 sequence reads CASSLARDWGDYAEQFF. Filled out from reference TRBV16 and TRBJ2-1, the complete variable domain reads NAGVIQTPRHKVTGKGQEATLWCEPISGHSAVFWYRQTIVQGLEFLTYFRNQAPIDDSGMPKERFSAQMPNQSHSTLKIQSTQPQDSAVYLCASSLARDWGDYAEQFFGPGTRLTVL.

This clone was counted at least ten times. Germline and genes here are mouse. Partial CDR3 DNA: TGTGCAAGCAGCCATGACAGGGACTATGCT. It translates to CASSHDRDYA. The CDR3 reads in full as CASSHDRDYAEQFF. The chain is built from TRBV16 and TRBJ2-1; 7 nucleotides agree with TRBD1. The read stops 4 residues short of the end of the CDR3; the missing end is completed from the germline J gene. Germline CDR1 reads SGHSA; CDR2 reads FRNQAP. Germline trimming cut 5 bases from V and 2 bases from J; bases unmatched to any gene: 3. CDR3 length: 14 amino acids.

Regarding this clone: Gene names and germline match the mouse. The read halts 4 residues ahead of the CDR3 end, with the missing end drawn from the germline J gene. The genes are TRBV14 and TRBJ1-1; possible D gene TRBD1, 5 bases. The CDR3 has 13 residues. The germline CDR1 and CDR2 sequences are SGHDT and FRDEAV. Partial CDR3 DNA: TGTGCCAGCAGAGGGGACTGGGGGGAA. Protein: CASRGDWGE. The full CDR3 sequence reads CASRGDWGEEVFF.

A remark on this clone: The gene symbols are mouse symbols. The read ends 4 residues before the CDR3 terminus; that terminus is restored from the germline J gene. J is TRBJ2-7 and V is TRBV19; 10 bases map to TRBD2. The CDR3 loop spans 13 amino acids. Germline V lookup: CDR1 FNHDT, CDR2 SITEND (reference sequence). CDR3 DNA (partial): TGTGCCAGCAGTCCCGACTGGGGGGAT. It encodes CASSPDWGD. The CDR3 reads in full as CASSPDWGDEQYF.

Concerning this clone: This likely came from a read error, as a far larger clone is one base away. Gene names are the mouse ones. Read sequence stops 4 residues before the CDR3 end, and the germline J gene provides the missing end. This sequence joins TRBV1 and TRBJ2-5; 9 nucleotides agree with TRBD1. The CDR3 runs 14 residues. Germline V gene lookup returns CDR1 NSQYPW and CDR2 LRSPGD (reference sequence). The CDR3 spells CACSGDRDQDTQYF. The covered CDR3 bases are TGCGCCTGCAGTGGGGACAGGGACCAAGAC.

This clone has ten or more counts. Genes and germline are mouse. The CDR3 sequence is CASGDRTGGYTGQLYF. The DNA read from the CDR3 is TGTGCCAGCGGTGATCGGACTGGGGGATACACCGGG. The rearrangement joins TRBV13-2 to TRBJ2-2, with 10 bases aligning to TRBD2. From the germline J gene comes the end of the CDR3, since the read stops 4 residues before it. Per the germline V gene, CDR1 is NNHNN and CDR2 is SYGAGS (reference sequence). Germline trimming cut 1 base from V and 3 bases from J; bases unmatched to any gene: 3. This CDR3 has 16 amino acids.

This clone was found many times. The genes are named according to mouse. The read terminates 4 residues ahead of where the CDR3 ends, so the germline J gene completes it. The chain is built from TRBV15 and TRBJ2-1, with a tentative D call TRBD2 (5 bases). The CDR3 is 16 residues long. V shed 0 bases and J shed 0 bases, with 9 bases lying between them. CDR1 is SGHND and CDR2 is FRSKSL in the germline V gene. CDR3: CASSLALGPNYAEQFF. The CDR3 DNA, read in part, is TGTGCCAGCAGTTTAGCCCTGGGCCCTAACTATGCT.